This T cell receptor beta chain was obtained from a study of T cell repertoires in cytomegalovirus infection. The study's findings and limits: Cumulative frequency (of public TCR beta family members) identified carriers of CMV plus the relevant HLA.

The CDR3 is 13 amino acids. Trimming took off 7 bases at V and 5 bases at J, with 14 bases between the two ends. The germline V gene has CDR1 SNHLY and CDR2 FYNNEI. MiXCR was run by TCRdb on the reads, yielding one entry per CDR3 protein. Of almost 300,000 distinct CDR3 sequences in the sample, about 9.2% are singletons; the top ten hold less than 3%. On this clonotype itself: Antigen: not known.

This receptor was identified in a human donor in good health (CMV status not recorded). Some clones in this sample may be carry-over from other donors' samples. The chain joins TRBV2 to TRBJ1-1; a possible D gene is TRBD1 (5 bases). Sample: PBMCs. CDR3: CASILGRGTEAFF. The DNA for the CDR3 is TGTGCCAGCATTCTGGGGCGCGGGACTGAAGCTTTCTTT.